This T cell receptor (beta chain) was identified in a study of CD8 T cells in ankylosing spondylitis. Study outcomes and limitations: There was reportedly significant enrichment of clones that were disease-linked in matched ankylosing spondylitis synovial fluid. One TCR beta motif, made up of roughly eight highly homologous variants, appeared characteristic of ankylosing spondylitis blood.

Turning to this clonotype: Its target is not known.

Scientists made TCR beta libraries using quantitative 5'-RACE with molecular barcodes. TCRdb called the 5' RACE reads again in MiXCR, with one record for every CDR3 protein. The data hold about 450,000 distinct CDR3 sequences, with roughly 26% observed a single time. The CDR3 has 13 residues. Trimming took 6 bases from V and 5 from J, leaving 8 bases between them. V usage is TRBV12-3 or TRBV12-4 and J usage is TRBJ1-6; D may be TRBD1 (5 bases). Sequenced sample: blood, either unsorted or a sorted T cell fraction (not recorded which). This TCR derives from a male donor with ankylosing spondylitis. The CDR3 nucleotides are TGTGCCAGCAGACAGGTGAATAATTCACCCCTCCACTTT. This gives the protein CASRQVNNSPLHF.